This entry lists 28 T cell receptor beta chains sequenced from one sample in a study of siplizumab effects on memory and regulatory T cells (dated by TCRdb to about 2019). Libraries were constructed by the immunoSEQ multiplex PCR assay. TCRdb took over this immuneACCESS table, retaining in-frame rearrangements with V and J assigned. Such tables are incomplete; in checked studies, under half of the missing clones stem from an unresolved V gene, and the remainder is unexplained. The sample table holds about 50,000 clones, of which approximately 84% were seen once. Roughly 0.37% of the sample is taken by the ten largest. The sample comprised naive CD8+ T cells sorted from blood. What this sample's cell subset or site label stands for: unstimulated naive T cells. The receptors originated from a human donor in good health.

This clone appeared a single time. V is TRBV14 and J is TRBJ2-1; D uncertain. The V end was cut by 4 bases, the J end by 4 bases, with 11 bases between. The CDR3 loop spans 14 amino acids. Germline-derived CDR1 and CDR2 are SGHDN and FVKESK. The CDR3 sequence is CASSPDWSYNEQFF. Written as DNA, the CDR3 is TGTGCCAGCAGCCCCGACTGGTCTTACAATGAGCAGTTCTTC.

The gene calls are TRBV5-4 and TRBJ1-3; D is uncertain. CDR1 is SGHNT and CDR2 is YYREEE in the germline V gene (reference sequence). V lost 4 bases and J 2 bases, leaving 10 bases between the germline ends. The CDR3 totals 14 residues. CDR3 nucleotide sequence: TGTGCCAGCAGCCTTAGGTCCCCTGGAAACACCATATATTTT. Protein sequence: CASSLRSPGNTIYF.

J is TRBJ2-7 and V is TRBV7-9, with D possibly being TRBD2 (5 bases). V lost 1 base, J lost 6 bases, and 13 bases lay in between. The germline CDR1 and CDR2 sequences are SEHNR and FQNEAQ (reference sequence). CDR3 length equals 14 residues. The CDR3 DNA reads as TGTGCCAGCAGCTTAGGAGGGATTCCTCTCGAGCAGTACTTC. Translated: CASSLGGIPLEQYF.

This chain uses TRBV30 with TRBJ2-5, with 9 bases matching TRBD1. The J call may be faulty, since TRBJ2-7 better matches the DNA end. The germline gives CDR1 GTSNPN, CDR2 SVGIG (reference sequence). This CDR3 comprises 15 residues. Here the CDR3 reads CASRRTGGSSYEQYF. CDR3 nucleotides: TGTGCCTCTCGCCGTACAGGGGGCTCTTCCTACGAGCAGTACTTC.

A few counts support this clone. The CDR3 reads CASSPSNYEQYF. The DNA for the CDR3 is TGTGCCAGTAGTCCCAGCAACTACGAGCAGTACTTC. The chain carries TRBV19 and TRBJ2-7; no clear D. Trimming took 5 bases from V and 3 from J, leaving 8 bases between them. CDR1 is LNHDA, CDR2 SQIVND, per germline (reference sequence). This CDR3 is built from 12 residues.

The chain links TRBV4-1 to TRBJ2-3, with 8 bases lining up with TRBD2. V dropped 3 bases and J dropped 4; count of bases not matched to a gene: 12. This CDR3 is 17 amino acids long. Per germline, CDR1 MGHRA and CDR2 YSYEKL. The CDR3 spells CASSHPRSGGVPDTQYF. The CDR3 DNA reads TGCGCCAGCAGCCACCCAAGGAGCGGGGGAGTCCCAGATACGCAGTATTTT.

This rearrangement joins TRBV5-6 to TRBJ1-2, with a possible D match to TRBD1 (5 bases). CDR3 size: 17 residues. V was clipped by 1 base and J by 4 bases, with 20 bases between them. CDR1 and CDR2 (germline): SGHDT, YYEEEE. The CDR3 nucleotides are TGTGCCAGCAGCTTGTCGGTCCCCAGGGAACAAGGCTATGGCTACACCTTC. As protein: CASSLSVPREQGYGYTF.

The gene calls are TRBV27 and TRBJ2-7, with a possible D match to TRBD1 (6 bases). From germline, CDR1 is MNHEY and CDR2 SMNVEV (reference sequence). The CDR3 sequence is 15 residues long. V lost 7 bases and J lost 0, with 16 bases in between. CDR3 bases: TGTGCCAGCACCTTCTCCGGGACAAACTCCTACGAGCAGTACTTC. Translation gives CASTFSGTNSYEQYF.

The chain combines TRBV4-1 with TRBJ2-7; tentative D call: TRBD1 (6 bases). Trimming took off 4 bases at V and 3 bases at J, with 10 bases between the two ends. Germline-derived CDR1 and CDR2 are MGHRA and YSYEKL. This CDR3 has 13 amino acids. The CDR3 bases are TGCGCCAGCAGCCTCGTAGGGGGCTACGAGCAGTACTTC. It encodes CASSLVGGYEQYF.

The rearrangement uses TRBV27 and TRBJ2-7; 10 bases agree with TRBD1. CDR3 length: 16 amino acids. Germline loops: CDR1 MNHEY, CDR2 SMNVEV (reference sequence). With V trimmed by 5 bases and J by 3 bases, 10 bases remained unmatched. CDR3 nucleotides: TGTGCCAGCAGTGCGCTCCGAGGGACAGGGGTCTACGAGCAGTACTTC. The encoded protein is CASSALRGTGVYEQYF.

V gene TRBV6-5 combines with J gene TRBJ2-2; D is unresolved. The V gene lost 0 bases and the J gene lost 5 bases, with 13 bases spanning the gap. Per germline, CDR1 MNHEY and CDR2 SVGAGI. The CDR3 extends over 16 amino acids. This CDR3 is CASSYSTGLATGELFF. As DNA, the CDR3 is TGTGCCAGCAGTTACTCGACTGGTCTGGCAACCGGGGAGCTGTTTTTT.

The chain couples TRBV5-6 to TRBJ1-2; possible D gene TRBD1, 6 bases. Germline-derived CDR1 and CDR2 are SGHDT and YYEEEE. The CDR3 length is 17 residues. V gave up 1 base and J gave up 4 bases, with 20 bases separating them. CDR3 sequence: CASSLNGGWDWGYGYTF. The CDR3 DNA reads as TGTGCCAGCAGCTTGAATGGGGGCTGGGATTGGGGCTATGGCTACACCTTC.

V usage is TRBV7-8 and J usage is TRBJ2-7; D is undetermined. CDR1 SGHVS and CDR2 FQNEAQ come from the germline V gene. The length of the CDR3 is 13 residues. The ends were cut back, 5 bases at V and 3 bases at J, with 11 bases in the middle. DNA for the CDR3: TGTGCCAGCAGCAAGATAGAAGTCTACGAGCAGTACTTC. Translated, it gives CASSKIEVYEQYF.

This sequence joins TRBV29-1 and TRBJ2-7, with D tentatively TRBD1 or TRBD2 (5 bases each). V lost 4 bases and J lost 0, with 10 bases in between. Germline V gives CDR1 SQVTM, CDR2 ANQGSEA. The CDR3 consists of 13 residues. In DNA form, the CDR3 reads TGCAGCGTTGGAGTGGGGGTCTCCTACGAGCAGTACTTC. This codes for CSVGVGVSYEQYF.

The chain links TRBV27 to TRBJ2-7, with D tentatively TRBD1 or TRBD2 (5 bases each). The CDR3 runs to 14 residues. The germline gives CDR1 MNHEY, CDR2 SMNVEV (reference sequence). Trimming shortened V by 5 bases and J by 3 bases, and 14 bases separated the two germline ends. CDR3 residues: CASSGTPVLYEQYF. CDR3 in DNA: TGTGCCAGCAGTGGGACCCCAGTCCTCTACGAGCAGTACTTC.

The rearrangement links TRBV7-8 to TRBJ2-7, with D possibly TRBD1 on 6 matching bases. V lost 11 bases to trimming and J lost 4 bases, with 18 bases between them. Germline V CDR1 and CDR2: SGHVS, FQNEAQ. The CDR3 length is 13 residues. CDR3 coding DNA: TGTGCCGTCAGGGGCGCCTGGGGTTACGAGCAGTACTTC. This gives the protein CAVRGAWGYEQYF.

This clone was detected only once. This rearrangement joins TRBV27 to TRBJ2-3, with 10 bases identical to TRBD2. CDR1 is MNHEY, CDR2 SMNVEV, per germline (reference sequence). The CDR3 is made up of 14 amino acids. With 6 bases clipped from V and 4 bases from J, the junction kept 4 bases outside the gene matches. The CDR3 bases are TGTGCCAGCAGGCCAGCGGGAGGGCCAGATACGCAGTATTTT. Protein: CASRPAGGPDTQYF.

CDR3 loop: CASSQLGQGADEQFF. The CDR3, as DNA: TGCGCCAGCAGCCAATTAGGGCAGGGGGCAGATGAGCAGTTCTTC. This rearrangement joins TRBV4-1 to TRBJ2-1; 8 bases map to TRBD1. Trimming removed 2 bases from V and 8 bases from J; junction bases left unmatched: 8. CDR1 and CDR2 from the germline V gene are MGHRA and YSYEKL. The length of the CDR3 is 15 residues.

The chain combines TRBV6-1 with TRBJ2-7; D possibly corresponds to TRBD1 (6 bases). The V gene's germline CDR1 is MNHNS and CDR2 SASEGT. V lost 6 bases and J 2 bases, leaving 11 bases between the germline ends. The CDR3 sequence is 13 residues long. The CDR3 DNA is TGTGCCAGCAGGATGGACAGCACCTACGAGCAGTACTTC. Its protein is CASRMDSTYEQYF.

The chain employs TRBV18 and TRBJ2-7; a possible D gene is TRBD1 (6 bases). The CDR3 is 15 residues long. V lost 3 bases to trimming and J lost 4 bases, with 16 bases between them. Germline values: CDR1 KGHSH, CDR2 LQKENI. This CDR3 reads CASSPPRTDKYEQYF. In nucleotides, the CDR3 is TGTGCCAGCTCACCTCCGAGGACAGACAAATACGAGCAGTACTTC. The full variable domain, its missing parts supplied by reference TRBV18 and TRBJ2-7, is NAGVMQNPRHLVRRRGQEARLRCSPMKGHSHVYWYRQLPEEGLKFMVYLQKENIIDESGMPKERFSAEFPKEGPSILRIQQVVRGDSAAYFCASSPPRTDKYEQYFGPGTRLTVT.

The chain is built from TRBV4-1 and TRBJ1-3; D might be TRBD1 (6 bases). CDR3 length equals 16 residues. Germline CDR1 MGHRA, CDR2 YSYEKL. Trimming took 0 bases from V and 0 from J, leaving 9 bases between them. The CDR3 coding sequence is TGCGCCAGCAGCCAAGAGACAGGATACTCTGGAAACACCATATATTTT. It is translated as CASSQETGYSGNTIYF.

In DNA form, the CDR3 reads TGTGCCAGCAGCCCAGTGGGTCAAGAGACCCAGTACTTC. Its protein is CASSPVGQETQYF. The genes are TRBV7-9 and TRBJ2-5; unclear D gene. Trimming took 5 bases from V and 2 from J, leaving 9 bases between them. The CDR3 extends over 13 amino acids. Germline loops: CDR1 SEHNR, CDR2 FQNEAQ (reference sequence).

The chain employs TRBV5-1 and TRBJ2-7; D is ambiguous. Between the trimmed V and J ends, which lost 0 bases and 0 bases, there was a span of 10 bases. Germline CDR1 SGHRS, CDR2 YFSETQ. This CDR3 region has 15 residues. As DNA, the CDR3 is TGCGCCAGCAGCTTGGGGACGGGCCTCTCCTACGAGCAGTACTTC. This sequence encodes CASSLGTGLSYEQYF.

The CDR3 reads CASSFKYSYEQYF. The CDR3 DNA follows: TGTGCCAGCAGCTTCAAATACTCCTACGAGCAGTACTTC. The chain has TRBV7-9 and TRBJ2-7, with D unresolved. The germline V and J ends were trimmed by 3 bases and 0 bases, with 6 bases remaining between them. The germline CDR1 and CDR2 sequences are SEHNR and FQNEAQ (reference sequence). CDR3 length: 13 residues.

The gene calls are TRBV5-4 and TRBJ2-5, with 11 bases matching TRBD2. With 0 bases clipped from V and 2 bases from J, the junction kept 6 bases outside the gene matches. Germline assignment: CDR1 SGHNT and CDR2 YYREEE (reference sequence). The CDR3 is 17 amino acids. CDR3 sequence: CASSLEGLADPQETQYF. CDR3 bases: TGTGCCAGCAGCTTGGAGGGACTAGCGGACCCGCAAGAGACCCAGTACTTC.

The CDR3 DNA sequence: TGTGCCAGCAGCGAGAACACTGAAGCTTTCTTT. It codes for CASSENTEAFF. This chain uses TRBV11-2 with TRBJ1-1; D unclear. The CDR3 is 11 residues long. From germline, CDR1 is SGHAT and CDR2 FQNNGV. The V gene lost 5 bases and the J gene lost 1 base, with 2 bases spanning the gap.

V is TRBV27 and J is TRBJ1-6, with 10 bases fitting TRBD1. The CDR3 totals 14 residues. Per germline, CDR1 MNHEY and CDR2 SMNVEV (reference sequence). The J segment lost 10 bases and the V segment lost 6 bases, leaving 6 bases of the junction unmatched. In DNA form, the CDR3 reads TGTGCCAGCAGCTCCGGGACAGGGGTCTCACCCCTCCACTTT. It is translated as CASSSGTGVSPLHF.

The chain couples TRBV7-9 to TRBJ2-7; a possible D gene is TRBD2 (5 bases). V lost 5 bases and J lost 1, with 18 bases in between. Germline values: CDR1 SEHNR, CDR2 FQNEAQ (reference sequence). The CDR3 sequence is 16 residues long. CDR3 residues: CASSPRKGRESYEQYF. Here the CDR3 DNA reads TGTGCCAGCAGCCCGCGCAAAGGACGGGAATCCTACGAGCAGTACTTC.